This T cell receptor beta chain stems from a study of T cell responses to AZD1222 COVID-19 vaccine. Overall study findings and caveats: White British donors predominated, females outnumbered males, and clonal diversity was possibly underestimated. A rise in Spike-specific TCR breadth and depth followed two AZD1222 doses.

Germline V gene data show CDR1 as LGHNA and CDR2 as YSLEER. CDR3 length equals 17 residues. V was clipped by 4 bases and J by 1 base, with 19 bases between them. Clones were read by immunoSEQ multiplex PCR, and TCRdb kept only the in-frame ones, dropping some. Of about 150,000 clones in the sample, 80% to 90% were seen once. To note about this clone: Its antigen is currently unknown.

The sequence was obtained from an adult who had recovered from COVID-19. This specimen was peripheral blood, taken after recovery from COVID-19. The V and J genes are TRBV4-3 and TRBJ2-5; D is perhaps TRBD2 (5 bases). The CDR3 loop reads CASSLLPREDSQETQYF. The CDR3 DNA sequence: TGCGCCAGCAGCCTCCTACCCCGGGAAGACTCCCAAGAGACCCAGTACTTC.